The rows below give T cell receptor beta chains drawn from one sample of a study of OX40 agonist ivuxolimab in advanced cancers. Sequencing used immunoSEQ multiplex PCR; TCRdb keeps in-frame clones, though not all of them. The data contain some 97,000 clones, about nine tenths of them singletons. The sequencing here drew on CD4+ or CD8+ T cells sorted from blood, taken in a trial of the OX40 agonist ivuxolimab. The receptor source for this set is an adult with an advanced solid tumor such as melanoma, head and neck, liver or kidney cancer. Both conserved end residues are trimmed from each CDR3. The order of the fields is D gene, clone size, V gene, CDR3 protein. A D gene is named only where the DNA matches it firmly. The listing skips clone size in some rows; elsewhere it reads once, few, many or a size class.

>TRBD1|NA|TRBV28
ASSFPGQGAKGTQY
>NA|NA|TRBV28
ASSLRPPNGELF
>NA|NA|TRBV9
ASSRGTSKTQY
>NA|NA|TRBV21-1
ASSKGVTSSSYEQY
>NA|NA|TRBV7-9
ASSPYRAPMLLT
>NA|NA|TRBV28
ASRGLYEQY
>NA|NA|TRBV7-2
ASSLSLGPMYEQY
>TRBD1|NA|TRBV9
ASSVDLTGGSYNEQF
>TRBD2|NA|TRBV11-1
ASSPTGGRGTDTQY
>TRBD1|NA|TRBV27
ASSLSRTGRRTDTQY
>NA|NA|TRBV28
ASSLLGGAGYEQY
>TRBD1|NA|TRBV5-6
ASSITGAHDTQY
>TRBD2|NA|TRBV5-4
ASSMGLAGGNYEQY
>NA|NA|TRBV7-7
ASSPGRLVSSYNEQF
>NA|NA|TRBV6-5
ASRRQEGRDEQY
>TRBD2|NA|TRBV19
ASSTRTSGAAKNIQY
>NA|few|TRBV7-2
ASSLGGVTNEKLF
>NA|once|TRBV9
ASSVADSTRGTQY
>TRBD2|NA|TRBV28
ASSLSSGREQY
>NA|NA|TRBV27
ASTRIGSTDFNEQF
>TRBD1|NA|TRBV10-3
AIQGAGNTIY
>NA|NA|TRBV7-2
ASSSYSGTWDYGYT
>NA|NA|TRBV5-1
ASSLDPFGSYNEQF
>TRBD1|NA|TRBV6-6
ASSLTGGTGELF
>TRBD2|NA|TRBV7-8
ASSLLAGRTDTQY
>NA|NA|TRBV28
ASSARGAGLTQPQH
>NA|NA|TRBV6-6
ASGRTKVDEQY
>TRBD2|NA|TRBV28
ATLLPGLAGNEQF
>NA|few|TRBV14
ASSQESKIGGYT
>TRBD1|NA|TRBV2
ASSEGTGEVGYT
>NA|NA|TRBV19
ASSPRGGGSSRTDTQY
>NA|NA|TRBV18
ASSPPISTDTQY
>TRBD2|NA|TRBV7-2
ASSLAITSGRGNTGELF
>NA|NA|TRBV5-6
ASRFPPQGRYEQY
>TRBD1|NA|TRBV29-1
SVKPGTDPQETQY
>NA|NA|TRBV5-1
ASSFGESSYNEQF
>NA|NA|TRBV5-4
ASSLGAGTNEKLF
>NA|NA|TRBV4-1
ASSQDYILFRRAVNEQF
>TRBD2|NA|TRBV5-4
ASSFALGRGETQY
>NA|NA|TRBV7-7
ASSLTASYEQY
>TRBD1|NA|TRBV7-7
ASSLNRGRETQY
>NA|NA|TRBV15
ATSRAGGHEQY
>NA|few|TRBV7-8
ASSLTHSQETQY
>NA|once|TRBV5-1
ASSLRFDSYNEQF
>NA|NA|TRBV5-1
ASSLESYLGDEQF
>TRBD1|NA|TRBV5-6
ASSLRGTGLEKLF
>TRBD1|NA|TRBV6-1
ASIRDRGQF
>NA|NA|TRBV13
ASSLVGAAEKLF
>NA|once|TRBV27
ASSLGYSGANVLT
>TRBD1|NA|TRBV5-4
ASSPATGVDTQY
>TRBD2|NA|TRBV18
ASSPPGLAGANVLT
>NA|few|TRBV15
ATSRGQGETQY
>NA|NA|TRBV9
ASTPTGRWGTPVPQF
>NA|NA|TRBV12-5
ASGSLDRTKNIQY
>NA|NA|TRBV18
ASSPQGENTEAF